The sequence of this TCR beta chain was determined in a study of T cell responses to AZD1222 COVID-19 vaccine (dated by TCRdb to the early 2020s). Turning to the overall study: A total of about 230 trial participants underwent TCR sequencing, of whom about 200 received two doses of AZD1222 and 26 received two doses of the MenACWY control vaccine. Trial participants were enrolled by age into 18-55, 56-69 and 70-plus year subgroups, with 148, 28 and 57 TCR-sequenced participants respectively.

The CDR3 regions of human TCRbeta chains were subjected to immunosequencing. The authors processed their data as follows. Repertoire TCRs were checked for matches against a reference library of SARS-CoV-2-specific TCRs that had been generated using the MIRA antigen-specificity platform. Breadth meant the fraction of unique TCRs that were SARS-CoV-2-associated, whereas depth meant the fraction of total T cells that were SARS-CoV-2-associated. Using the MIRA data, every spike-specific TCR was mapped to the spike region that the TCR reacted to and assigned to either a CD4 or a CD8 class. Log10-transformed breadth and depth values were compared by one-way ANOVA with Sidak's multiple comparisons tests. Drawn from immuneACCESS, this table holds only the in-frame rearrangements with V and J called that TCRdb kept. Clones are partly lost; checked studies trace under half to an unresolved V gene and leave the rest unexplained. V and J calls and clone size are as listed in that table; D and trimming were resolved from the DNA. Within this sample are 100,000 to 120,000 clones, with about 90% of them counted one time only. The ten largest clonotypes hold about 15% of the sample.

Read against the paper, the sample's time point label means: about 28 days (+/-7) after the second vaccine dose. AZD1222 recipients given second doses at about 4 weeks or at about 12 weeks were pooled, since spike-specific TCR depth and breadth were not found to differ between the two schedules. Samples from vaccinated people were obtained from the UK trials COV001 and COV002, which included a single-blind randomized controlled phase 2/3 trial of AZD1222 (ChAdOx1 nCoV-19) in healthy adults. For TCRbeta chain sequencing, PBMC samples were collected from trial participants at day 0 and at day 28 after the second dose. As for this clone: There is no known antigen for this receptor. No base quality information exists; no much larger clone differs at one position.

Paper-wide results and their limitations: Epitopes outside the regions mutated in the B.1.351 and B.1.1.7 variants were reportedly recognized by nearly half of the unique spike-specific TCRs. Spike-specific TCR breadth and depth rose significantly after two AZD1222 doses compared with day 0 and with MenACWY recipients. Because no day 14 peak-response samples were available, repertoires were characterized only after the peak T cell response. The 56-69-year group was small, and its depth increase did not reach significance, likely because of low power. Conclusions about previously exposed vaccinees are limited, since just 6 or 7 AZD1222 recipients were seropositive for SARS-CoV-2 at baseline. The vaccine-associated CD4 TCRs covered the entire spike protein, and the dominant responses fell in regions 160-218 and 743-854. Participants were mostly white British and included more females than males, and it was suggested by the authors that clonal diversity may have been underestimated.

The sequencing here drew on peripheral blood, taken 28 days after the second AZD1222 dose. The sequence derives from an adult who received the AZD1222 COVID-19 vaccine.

The CDR3 corresponds to CASSQLLGTSGSYNEQFF. The bases are TGTGCCAGCAGCCAGCTATTAGGGACTAGCGGCTCCTACAATGAGCAGTTCTTC. The sequence joins TRBV3-1 (or the pseudogene TRBV3-2) to TRBJ2-1; 11 bases in the middle match TRBD2. CDR1 and CDR2, looked up from the germline V gene (reference sequence), are LGHDT and YNNKEL. The germline V end is reduced by 3 bases and the J end by 0 bases; junction bases left unmatched: 7. Inclusive of the bounding cysteine and phenylalanine, the CDR3 is 18 residues long. Just CDR3 DNA is preserved here, 54 bases in frame from base 1.